One T cell receptor (beta chain) is described in this entry. These data belong to a study of cytomegalovirus exposure and HLA in healthy donors. V gave up 4 bases and J gave up 5 bases, with 12 bases separating them. Germline-derived CDR1 and CDR2 are SSHAT and FNYEAQ (reference sequence). The CDR3 runs 13 residues. In the PCR, 60 Vbeta and 13 Jbeta primers were used. Method: immunoSEQ multiplex PCR; TCRdb's copy keeps in-frame clones and lacks some. The table has roughly 120,000 clones, more than 70% seen once. The receptor was isolated from a human donor in good health. The sample consisted of PBMCs. This sequence joins TRBV7-7 and TRBJ2-7; D is unresolved. CDR3 nucleotides: TGTGCCAGCAGCTGGAGAGTAGGCGACGAGCAGTACTTC. Translating it yields CASSWRVGDEQYF.